The 13 T cell receptor beta chains below all came from one sample that was sequenced in a study of CD8 T cells in Susac syndrome. cDNA came from about 0.5 to 1 ug RNA primed by random hexamers. Each CDR3 protein is one row after TCRdb ran MiXCR on the immunoSEQ multiplex PCR reads. The table records about 140,000 distinct CDR3 sequences, about 94% of them present only once. Sequenced material: CD4+ T cells from PBMCs. Receptor source: a human donor with Susac syndrome.

This rearrangement joins TRBV2 to TRBJ2-3, with 7 nucleotides matching TRBD2. The CDR3 length is 15 residues. Germline V lookup: CDR1 SNHLY, CDR2 FYNNEI. The V and J ends lost 6 bases and 3 bases, in that order; junction bases with no gene match: 9. CDR3 bases: TGTGCCAGCAGGGCGAGCGGGATCGGGACAGATACGCAGTATTTT. Its protein product is CASRASGIGTDTQYF.

The V and J genes are TRBV13 and TRBJ1-6; D not certain. Trimming stripped 0 bases from V and 5 bases from J, with 5 bases between. CDR1 and CDR2 (germline): PRHDT, FYEKMQ (reference sequence). The CDR3 is 14 amino acids. The CDR3 reads CASSLGAHNSPLHF. CDR3 nucleotide sequence: TGTGCCAGCAGCTTAGGGGCGCATAATTCACCCCTCCACTTT. The complete variable domain, with remaining parts taken from reference TRBV13 and TRBJ1-6, reads AAGVIQSPRHLIKEKRETATLKCYPIPRHDTVYWYQQGPGQDPQFLISFYEKMQSDKGSIPDRFSAQQFSDYHSELNMSSLELGDSALYFCASSLGAHNSPLHFGNGTRLTVT.

The CDR3 spells CASSGNRVISSGANVLTF. Here the CDR3 DNA reads TGTGCCAGCAGCGGTAACAGGGTTATAAGCTCTGGGGCCAACGTCCTGACTTTC. The rearrangement links TRBV9 to TRBJ2-6; D perhaps matches TRBD1 (6 bases). CDR3 length: 18 amino acids. The ends were cut back, 3 bases at V and 0 bases at J, with 16 bases in the middle. Per germline, CDR1 SGDLS and CDR2 YYNGEE.

The rearrangement uses TRBV20-1 and TRBJ2-5; 8 positions agree with TRBD2. The V gene end was trimmed by 6 bases and the J gene end by 5 bases; junction bases not matched to a gene: 8. Per the germline V gene, CDR1 is DFQATT and CDR2 is SNEGSKA (reference sequence). CDR3 size: 13 residues. For the CDR3, the DNA is TGCAGTGCCCAGCGGGGGCAGGGGGAGACCCAGTACTTC. Amino acid sequence: CSAQRGQGETQYF.

This clonotype occurred a few times. The CDR3 DNA reads TGCAGCGTTGAGCAGGCTTCGATCCCCAATGAGCAGTTCTTC. Residues: CSVEQASIPNEQFF. This chain joins TRBV29-1 and TRBJ2-1, with D uncertain. With 3 bases removed from V and 6 bases from J, the gap between germline ends came to 15 bases. Germline V gene sequence: CDR1 SQVTM, CDR2 ANQGSEA. The CDR3 contains 14 residues.

The CDR3 nucleotides are TGTGCCACCAGCTACGAATCGACAGGGGCCTCCTACGAGCAGTACTTC. Translation gives CATSYESTGASYEQYF. The V and J genes are TRBV15 and TRBJ2-7; 8 bases map to TRBD1. This CDR3 is 16 amino acids long. J gave up 0 bases and V 5 bases, and 9 bases lay outside the gene matches. Looked up from germline, CDR1 is LNHNV and CDR2 is YYDKDF (reference sequence).

The rearrangement joins TRBV4-1 to TRBJ2-7; 9 bases align to TRBD1. J lost 5 bases, V lost 1 base, and 6 bases had no gene match. This CDR3 comprises 15 residues. Germline V lookup: CDR1 MGHRA, CDR2 YSYEKL. The CDR3 DNA is TGCGCCAGCAGCCAAGTATACCGGGACAGGGACGAGCAGTACTTC. Protein: CASSQVYRDRDEQYF.

CDR3 residues: CATSDFAGTGGLSSYNEQFF. CDR3 DNA: TGTGCCACCAGTGATTTCGCCGGGACAGGGGGCCTAAGCTCCTACAATGAGCAGTTCTTC. The chain has TRBV24-1 and TRBJ2-1; 12 positions agree with TRBD1. V was pared by 1 base and J by 0 bases, with 9 bases of the junction left unmatched. Germline values: CDR1 KGHDR, CDR2 SFDVKD. This CDR3 has 20 residues.

The chain recombines TRBV25-1 with TRBJ2-3; 9 nucleotides align to TRBD1. Germline V CDR1 and CDR2: MGHDK, SYGVNS. V was pared by 1 base and J by 0 bases, with 2 bases of the junction left unmatched. The CDR3 consists of 16 residues. The CDR3 sequence: CASSELGTGSTDTQYF. The CDR3 nucleotides read TGTGCCAGCAGTGAATTAGGGACAGGGAGCACAGATACGCAGTATTTT. The whole variable domain, remainder taken from reference TRBV25-1 and TRBJ2-3, is EADIYQTPRYLVIGTGKKITLECSQTMGHDKMYWYQQDPGMELHLIHYSYGVNSTEKGDLSSESTVSRIRTEHFPLTLESARPSHTSQYLCASSELGTGSTDTQYFGPGTRLTVL.

The chain combines TRBV20-1 with TRBJ2-5; D is perhaps TRBD1 (6 bases). The germline V and J ends were trimmed by 5 bases and 2 bases, with 9 bases remaining between them. The CDR3 loop spans 12 amino acids. The germline V gene has CDR1 DFQATT and CDR2 SNEGSKA (reference sequence). The CDR3 spells CSALGGQETQYF. DNA of the CDR3: TGCAGTGCTCTAGGGGGACAAGAGACCCAGTACTTC.

The chain carries TRBV12-3 or TRBV12-4 and TRBJ2-1; D uncertain. V lost 1 base, J lost 0 bases, and 16 bases lay in between. This CDR3 comprises 18 residues. The CDR3 region has the DNA TGTGCCAGCAGTTTAGGATTGGGGTCCTTTGGCTCCTACAATGAGCAGTTCTTC. It codes for CASSLGLGSFGSYNEQFF.

This sequence joins TRBV28 and TRBJ1-1, with 8 nucleotides matching TRBD1. Germline V gives CDR1 MDHEN, CDR2 SYDVKM. The CDR3 length is 14 residues. Losses at the gene ends were 6 bases for V and 1 base for J; bases not matched to a gene: 4. Written as DNA, the CDR3 is TGTGCCAGCAGAAGAGGGACAGGGAACACTGAAGCTTTCTTT. Protein: CASRRGTGNTEAFF.

The chain uses TRBV20-1 and TRBJ1-2; tentatively, D is TRBD1 (6 bases). V gave up 5 bases and J gave up 8 bases, with 15 bases separating them. Germline CDR1 DFQATT, CDR2 SNEGSKA (reference sequence). This CDR3 is built from 12 residues. The CDR3: CSAHGQPIGYTF. CDR3 nucleotides: TGCAGTGCTCATGGACAGCCCATAGGCTACACCTTC.